Listed below are T cell receptor beta chains from one sample, sequenced in a study of blood T cell repertoires in COVID-19. Measured with immunoSEQ multiplex PCR; TCRdb has only the in-frame clones, and not every one. The repertoire holds a few hundred thousand clones, with approximately 83% as singletons. Sequencing used peripheral blood. The receptors here all came from a person aged 65 to 85 with COVID-19, enrolled during active disease. The CDR3 runs from the conserved cysteine through the conserved F or W. The D gene is left open where the match is weak. Clone sizes are given selectively: once, few, many, or a class where the clone is expanded.

size,V,J,D,DNA,CDR3
NA,TRBV4-2,TRBJ2-1,NA,TGTGCCAGCAGCCAAGAAGTGTCTCGCCCCGGCAATGAGCAGTTCTTC,CASSQEVSRPGNEQFF
once,TRBV12-3/TRBV12-4,TRBJ2-1,NA,TGTGCCAGCAGTCGGGGGTTTGAGCAGTTCTTC,CASSRGFEQFF
NA,TRBV19,TRBJ1-2,NA,TGTGCCACCAGACAAGGTTTAACGCTGTCTAACTATGGCTACACCTTC,CATRQGLTLSNYGYTF
NA,TRBV5-4,TRBJ2-5,NA,TGTGCCAGCAGCCCACCCCTCCCCCGGGGGCAAGAGACCCAGTACTTC,CASSPPLPRGQETQYF
NA,TRBV5-8,TRBJ1-4,TRBD1,TGTGCCAGCAGGCCCAGGACAGGTTTTAATGAAAAACTGTTTTTT,CASRPRTGFNEKLFF
NA,TRBV7-2,TRBJ1-6,TRBD1,TGTGCCAGCAGCCGCGGGACAGGGCATCCACCCCTCCACTTT,CASSRGTGHPPLHF
once,TRBV6-6,TRBJ2-2,NA,TGTGCCAGCAGTCCGATAGCCCCGGGGGTCACCGGGGAGCTGTTTTTT,CASSPIAPGVTGELFF
NA,TRBV5-4,TRBJ2-1,TRBD2,TGTGCCAGCAGCCCGGAGGTTTTTAGCGGGGAGCAGTTCTTC,CASSPEVFSGEQFF
NA,TRBV5-6,TRBJ1-2,NA,TGTGCCAGCAGCCCGGAACCGACAGAAAATGGCTACACCTTC,CASSPEPTENGYTF
NA,TRBV5-6,TRBJ1-5,NA,TGTGCCAGCAGCGCCGGCCAGGGTCGGCCCCAGCATTTT,CASSAGQGRPQHF
NA,TRBV29-1,TRBJ1-2,NA,TGCAGCGTGGGAGGGGTTTCTGGCTACACCTTC,CSVGGVSGYTF
NA,TRBV6-2/TRBV6-3,TRBJ2-5,NA,TGTGCCAGCAGCCAATCGGCGGGAACCCAGTACTTC,CASSQSAGTQYF
once,TRBV5-1,TRBJ2-5,TRBD2,TGCGCCAGCAACTTGGGCTCCCTAGGCGGGAGCGAGACCCAGTACTTC,CASNLGSLGGSETQYF
NA,TRBV4-2,TRBJ1-1,NA,TGTGCCAGCAGCCAGCAACAGATTATCAACACTGAAGCTTTCTTT,CASSQQQIINTEAFF
NA,TRBV7-6,TRBJ1-2,NA,TGTGCCAGCAGCCAAGGGGCAGGAGCTAACTATGGCTACACCTTC,CASSQGAGANYGYTF
NA,TRBV4-2,TRBJ2-2,NA,TGTGCCAGCAGCCAAGGGGGGGGCAGAATCACCGGGGAGCTGTTTTTT,CASSQGGGRITGELFF
NA,TRBV5-6,TRBJ2-3,TRBD1,TGTGCCAGCAGCTTGTTGACCGGGACAGAGAACACAGATACGCAGTATTTT,CASSLLTGTENTDTQYF
NA,TRBV25-1,TRBJ1-2,NA,TGTGCCAGCAGTGATGGACAGCGGATTAGCTATGGCTACACCTTC,CASSDGQRISYGYTF
NA,TRBV24-1,TRBJ2-3,NA,TGTGCCACCTCGTCTCCTAGCACAGATACGCAGTATTTT,CATSSPSTDTQYF
NA,TRBV28,TRBJ2-3,TRBD2,TGTGCCAGCAGTTTTCGATGGGTCGGGGGGAGCACAGATACGCAGTATTTT,CASSFRWVGGSTDTQYF
NA,TRBV19,TRBJ1-5,TRBD1,TGTGCCAGTAGTATTGAGTCAGACAGGGGTAGGCAGCCCCAGCATTTT,CASSIESDRGRQPQHF
few,TRBV7-3,TRBJ2-2,TRBD1,TGTGCCAGCAGCTTAATGTCCCAACAGGGGATCACCGGGGAGCTGTTTTTT,CASSLMSQQGITGELFF
NA,TRBV5-6,TRBJ1-3,NA,TGTGCCAGCAGCAGCTCCAGACAACGCTCTGGAAACACCATATATTTT,CASSSSRQRSGNTIYF
NA,TRBV4-1,TRBJ2-1,TRBD1,TGCGCCAGCAGCCACCCAGGGGGAACCCTAGTCAATGAGCAGTTCTTC,CASSHPGGTLVNEQFF
NA,TRBV2,TRBJ2-1,TRBD2,TGTGCCAGCTGGCTAGCGGGACACAATGAGCAGTTCTTC,CASWLAGHNEQFF
NA,TRBV5-6,TRBJ2-7,TRBD1,TGTGCCAGCAGCTTGGTGGGCCAGGGGGTCTACGAGCAGTACTTC,CASSLVGQGVYEQYF
NA,TRBV18,TRBJ1-2,TRBD1,TGTGCCAGCTCACCCCCCGGGGACAGCGGGCGAGGCTACACCTTC,CASSPPGDSGRGYTF
NA,TRBV6-1,TRBJ1-4,NA,TGTGCCAGCAGTGAGATACTAATTAATGAAAAACTGTTTTTT,CASSEILINEKLFF
NA,TRBV7-9,TRBJ2-1,TRBD2,TGTGCCAGCAGCTTTGCAAGCGGGGGGCCCCTAAGTGAGCAGTTCTTC,CASSFASGGPLSEQFF
once,TRBV24-1,TRBJ1-2,NA,TGTGCCACCAGTGGCCGCAGGACTGACTATGGCTACACCTTC,CATSGRRTDYGYTF
NA,TRBV2,TRBJ1-6,TRBD1,TGTGCCAGCAGTTGGGACAGACCTTATAATTCACCCCTCCACTTT,CASSWDRPYNSPLHF
NA,TRBV7-2,TRBJ2-2,NA,TGTGCCAGCAGCCGTCTAGTCCGGGAGCTGTTTTTT,CASSRLVRELFF
NA,TRBV5-3,TRBJ2-1,NA,TGTGCCAGAAGCTTTCATCTGAGGTGTGTCGAGCGAGGCTCCTACAATGAGCAGTTCTTC,CARSFHLRCVERGSYNEQFF
NA,TRBV6-7,TRBJ1-1,TRBD1,TGTGCCAGCAGTTGCTTACAGGGGAGGACTGAAGCTTTCTTT,CASSCLQGRTEAFF
NA,TRBV27,TRBJ1-4,NA,TGTGCCAGCAGTCCCGGGATGGGAGCCTTTGAAAAACTGTTTTTT,CASSPGMGAFEKLFF
NA,TRBV27,TRBJ1-1,TRBD1,TGTGCCAGCAGGCGAGCAGGGGGAACTGAAGCTTTCTTT,CASRRAGGTEAFF
NA,TRBV7-3,TRBJ2-3,NA,TGTGCCAGCCGGGAAGGAGATACGCAGTATTTT,CASREGDTQYF
NA,TRBV2,TRBJ2-6,NA,TGTGCCAGCAGTGATTTCGGGGCTGGGGCCAACGTCCTGACTTTC,CASSDFGAGANVLTF
NA,TRBV24-1,TRBJ1-1,NA,TGTGCCACCAGACCGGGGGGAGAGAACACTGAAGCTTTCTTT,CATRPGGENTEAFF
NA,TRBV18,TRBJ2-1,NA,TGTGCCAGCTCACCAATGGAGGAGCAGTTCTTC,CASSPMEEQFF
NA,TRBV6-5,TRBJ2-5,NA,TGTGCCAGCAACCAAAATGGACAAAGCCAAGAGACCCAGTACTTC,CASNQNGQSQETQYF
once,TRBV9,TRBJ1-1,TRBD1,TGTGCCAGCAGCGTTGTGACAGGGGTTTTGAGCACTGAAGCTTTCTTT,CASSVVTGVLSTEAFF